A single T cell receptor (beta chain) is shown here with its context. The data are from a study of cytomegalovirus exposure and HLA in healthy donors. The CDR3 runs to 20 residues. J was trimmed by 5 bases and V by 0 bases; bases with no gene match: 15. Per germline, CDR1 SGDLS and CDR2 YYNGEE. The repertoire was sequenced with immunoSEQ multiplex PCR; TCRdb's copy has only in-frame clones and lacks some. The sample has about 130,000 clones, roughly 90% seen once. This receptor was obtained from a man in his thirties or forties in good health and CMV-seronegative. This chain uses TRBV9 with TRBJ2-1, with 12 bases identical to TRBD2. The sample was PBMCs. The DNA of the CDR3 is TGTGCCAGCAGCGTAGCCGACGGGATGATGCTAGCGGGAGGGGACAATGAGCAGTTCTTC. Encoded protein: CASSVADGMMLAGGDNEQFF.